The subject of this entry is one T cell receptor beta chain. Its antigen is currently not known. Per-base quality was not reported, and no clone a single base away is much larger than it. Libraries were prepared through 5' RACE. TCRdb names Illumina HiSeq 2500 as the instrument used. A second PCR of about 6 to 11 cycles was run with a J-beta primer mix and a sample-barcoded 5' primer. Each TCR beta cDNA molecule received a unique molecular identifier from a template-switch 5' adaptor carrying 12 random nucleotides. At least 3 million CDR3-containing paired-end reads were obtained from each sample. First-strand cDNA synthesis was performed from all RNA using the Mint cDNA synthesis kit, with priming by a TRBC-specific oligonucleotide. Following uracil-DNA glycosylase treatment, a first 18-cycle PCR with universal primers M1SS and BC2_uni_R was performed on all cDNA. Per the authors' processing: Normalization of each sample was performed by random selection of 1 million high-quality reads, each carrying a distinct molecular identifier. Reads sharing molecular identifiers were discarded rather than binned into consensus sequences. MiTCR, run with a Q25 quality threshold and the strictest error-elimination algorithm, handled CDR3 identification, clonotype clustering and error correction. A nonparametric unseen species model with Euler transformation was used to estimate lower-bound total TCR beta diversity. The raw public data were reprocessed by TCRdb itself: fastp quality trimming at Q25, MiXCR clonotype calling, in-frame beta chains only. Each CDR3 protein gets just one entry, which takes the most common genes and DNA from the rows behind it. TCRdb assigned the V and J calls; the authors' analysis was not used. Counted in this sample were about 1,000,000 distinct CDR3 sequences; 35% to 55% of them appeared once. The ten most abundant clones make up under 20% of the sample.

Its CDR3 holds 18 amino acids, cysteine through phenylalanine. Solely the CDR3 DNA is kept, with 54 bases framed from the first base. The germline V gene (reference sequence) gives CDR1 as LGHDT and CDR2 as YNNKEL. After removal of 4 bases from V and 0 bases from J, the junction retains 9 bases not matched to a gene. The data are from a study of blood T cells in healthy people across ages (dated by TCRdb to the mid-2010s). A note on the overall study: In model experiments, template switching captured roughly one uniquely barcoded TCR beta cDNA molecule for every two T cells. To track age-related changes in TCR beta repertoire diversity, the study relied on deep sequencing normalized with unique cDNA molecular identifiers. Four age groups were formed from the donors: young (average approximately 17 years), middle-aged (roughly 38), aged (about 62) and long-lived (approximately 78). Donors of different ages were randomly distributed across sequencing lanes to avoid experimental bias. Using the same blood draw, the study looked at two additional independent replicas of 1 million unique cDNA reads for two donors, one aged 18 to 30 and the other aged 80 or older.

Overall study results and their limits: Because the CMV infection status of the donors was unknown, age-related changes in expanded clonotypes may potentially have been confounded. Observed TCR beta diversity correlated strongly with the percentage of naive T cells measured by flow cytometry. Because profiling used bulk unsorted PBMCs, naive and antigen-experienced compartments could not be compared conclusively. Estimates of total diversity based on one million sequenced T cells were regarded as lower bounds and as underestimates. Observed TCR beta diversity per million T cells fell roughly linearly with age, and a significant reduction was already apparent by age around 40. Compared with the aged group, the long-lived group had more naive CD4+ T cells, fewer expanded clones and increased TCR diversity, a pattern suggesting age selection.

Donors were under 40 systemically healthy Caucasian individuals from Russia aged 6 to 90 years. Each donor gave approximately 9.4 milliliters of peripheral blood, drawn into EDTA-treated Vacutainer tubes. Ficoll-Paque density-gradient centrifugation was used to isolate PBMCs, with at least 7 million obtained per sample. Trizol reagent was used to extract total RNA from PBMCs, with at least 6 micrograms per sample. For every donor, an aliquot of PBMCs went through flow cytometry to measure the percentages of naive CD45RAhigh/CD27high T cells. The TCR originated in a woman aged 55-75 years in good health. The chain couples TRBV3-1 to TRBJ2-5, with 12 bases aligning to TRBD2. Sequencing was done on a sample of blood. The nucleotides are TGTGCCAGCAGCCGTGGGACTAGCGGGTCCACCCACCAAGAGACCCAGTACTTC. Its coded protein is CASSRGTSGSTHQETQYF.